This passage covers 5 T cell receptor beta chains from one sample sequenced in a study of regulatory dendritic cells for organ transplantation. Using immunoSEQ multiplex PCR, the repertoire was profiled, and TCRdb retains in-frame clones only, with some absent. The sample yields under 30,000 clones, roughly 79% seen once. The sample consisted of memory CD4+ T cells from blood. The subset is: CD45RO+ memory T cells. Every receptor here comes from a human donor in good health.

This clone was detected only a few times. DNA of the CDR3: TGTGCCAGCAGCCCTCCTAGCGGGGGGGTCACAGATACGCAGTATTTT. As protein: CASSPPSGGVTDTQYF. The chain has TRBV4-2 and TRBJ2-3; 12 bases are shared with TRBD2. J gave up 2 bases and V 4 bases, and 4 bases lay outside the gene matches. CDR1 is LGHNA and CDR2 is YNFKEQ in the germline V gene. The CDR3 length is 16 residues.

V usage is TRBV18 and J usage is TRBJ1-5; D remains ambiguous. V gave up 6 bases and J gave up 6 bases, with 18 bases separating them. Germline CDR1 reads KGHSH; CDR2 reads LQKENI. This CDR3 contains 15 residues. The CDR3 here is CASSPTFGEGQPQHF. CDR3 sequence (DNA): TGTGCCAGCTCCCCCACATTCGGGGAAGGTCAGCCCCAGCATTTT.

This clone appeared a few times. The gene calls are TRBV4-2 and TRBJ1-2; no reliable D call. The germline V and J ends were trimmed by 5 bases and 2 bases, with 9 bases remaining between them. Germline CDR1 is LGHNA and CDR2 is YNFKEQ. The CDR3 runs to 13 residues. The CDR3 spells CASSATTNYGYTF. In nucleotides, the CDR3 is TGTGCCAGCAGCGCGACGACGAACTATGGCTACACCTTC.

V gene TRBV7-2 combines with J gene TRBJ2-1, with a possible D match to TRBD1 (5 bases). V lost 0 bases and J 10 bases, leaving 13 bases between the germline ends. CDR1 is SGHTA, CDR2 FQGNSA, per germline. The CDR3 has 14 residues. In DNA form, the CDR3 reads TGTGCCAGCAGCTTAGCAACAGGTTTTGGAGAGCAGTTCTTC. Residues: CASSLATGFGEQFF. The variable domain in full, completed from reference TRBV7-2 and TRBJ2-1, reads GAGVSQSPSNKVTEKGKDVELRCDPISGHTALYWYRQSLGQGLEFLIYFQGNSAPDKSGLPSDRFSAERTGGSVSTLTIQRTQQEDSAVYLCASSLATGFGEQFFGPGTRLTVL.

The CDR3 sequence is CASSTRQGWTQYF. DNA for the CDR3: TGTGCCAGCAGCACCCGACAGGGCTGGACGCAGTATTTT. The gene calls are TRBV5-4 and TRBJ2-3, with 7 bases identical to TRBD1. V dropped 4 bases and J dropped 9; count of bases not matched to a gene: 8. The germline gives CDR1 SGHNT, CDR2 YYREEE (reference sequence). CDR3 length equals 13 residues.